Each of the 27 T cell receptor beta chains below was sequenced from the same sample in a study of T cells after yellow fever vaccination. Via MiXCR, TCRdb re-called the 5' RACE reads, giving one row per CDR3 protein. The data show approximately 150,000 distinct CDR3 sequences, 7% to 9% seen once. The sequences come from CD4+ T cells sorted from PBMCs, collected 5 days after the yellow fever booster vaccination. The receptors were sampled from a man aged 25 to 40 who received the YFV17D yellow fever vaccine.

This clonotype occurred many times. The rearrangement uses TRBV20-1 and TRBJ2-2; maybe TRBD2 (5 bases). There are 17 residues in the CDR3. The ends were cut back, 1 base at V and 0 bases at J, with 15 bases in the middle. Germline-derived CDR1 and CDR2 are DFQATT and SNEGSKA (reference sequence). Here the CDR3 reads CSARVGSVTANTGELFF. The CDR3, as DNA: TGCAGTGCTAGAGTGGGTAGCGTCACCGCGAACACCGGGGAGCTGTTTTTT.

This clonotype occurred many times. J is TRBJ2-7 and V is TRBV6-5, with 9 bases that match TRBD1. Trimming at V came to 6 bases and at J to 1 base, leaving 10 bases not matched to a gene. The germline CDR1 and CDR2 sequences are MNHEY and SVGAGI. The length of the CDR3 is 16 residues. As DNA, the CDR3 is TGTGCCAGCAGCCCCCACCCGGGACAGGGTTCCTACGAGCAGTACTTC. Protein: CASSPHPGQGSYEQYF.

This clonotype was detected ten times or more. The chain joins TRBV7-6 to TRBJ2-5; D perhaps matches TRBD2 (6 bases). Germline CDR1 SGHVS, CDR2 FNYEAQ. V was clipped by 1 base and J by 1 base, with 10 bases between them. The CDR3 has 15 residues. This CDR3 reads CASSLGGVIQETQYF. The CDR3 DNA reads TGTGCCAGCAGCTTAGGGGGGGTGATCCAAGAGACCCAGTACTTC.

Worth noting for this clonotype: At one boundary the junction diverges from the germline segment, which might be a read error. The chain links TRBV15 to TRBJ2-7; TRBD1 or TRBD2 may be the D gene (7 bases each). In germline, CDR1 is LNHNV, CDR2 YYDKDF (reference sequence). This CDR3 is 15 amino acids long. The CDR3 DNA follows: TGTACCACCAGCAGGGGGGGGGGACAGCGGTACGAGCAGTACTTC. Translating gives CTTSRGGGQRYEQYF.

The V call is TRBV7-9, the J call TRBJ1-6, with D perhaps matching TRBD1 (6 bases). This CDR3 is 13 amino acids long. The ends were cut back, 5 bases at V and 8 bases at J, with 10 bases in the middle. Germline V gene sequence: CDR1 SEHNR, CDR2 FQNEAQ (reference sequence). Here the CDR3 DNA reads TGTGCCAGCAGCCCGGAGGGGGATTCACCCCTCCACTTT. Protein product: CASSPEGDSPLHF.

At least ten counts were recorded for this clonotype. This CDR3 reads CASSSVPTELFF. CDR3 nucleotide sequence: TGTGCCAGCAGCTCCGTACCGACGGAGCTGTTTTTT. J is TRBJ2-2 and V is TRBV6-2 or TRBV6-3; D not certain. CDR1 and CDR2 from the germline V gene are MNHEY and SVGEGT. The CDR3 totals 12 residues. V gave up 6 bases and J gave up 10 bases, with 12 bases separating them.

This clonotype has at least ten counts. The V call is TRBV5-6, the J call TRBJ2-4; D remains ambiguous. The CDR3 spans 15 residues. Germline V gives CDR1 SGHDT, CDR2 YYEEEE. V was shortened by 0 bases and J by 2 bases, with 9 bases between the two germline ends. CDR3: CASSLEESTKNIQYF. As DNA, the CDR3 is TGTGCCAGCAGCTTGGAGGAGTCAACCAAAAACATTCAGTACTTC.

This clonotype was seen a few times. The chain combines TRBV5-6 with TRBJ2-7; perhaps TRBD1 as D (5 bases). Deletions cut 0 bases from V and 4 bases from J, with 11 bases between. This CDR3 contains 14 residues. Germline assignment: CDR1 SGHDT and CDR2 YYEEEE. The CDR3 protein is CASSLAPGIYEQYF. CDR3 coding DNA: TGTGCCAGCAGCTTGGCTCCAGGGATTTACGAGCAGTACTTC.

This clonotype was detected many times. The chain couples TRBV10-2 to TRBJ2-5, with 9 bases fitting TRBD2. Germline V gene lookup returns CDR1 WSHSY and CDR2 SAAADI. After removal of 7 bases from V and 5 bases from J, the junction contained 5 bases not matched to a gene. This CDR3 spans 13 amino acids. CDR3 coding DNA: TGCGCCAGCACGGGTGCGGGGGGGGAGACCCAGTACTTC. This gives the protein CASTGAGGETQYF.

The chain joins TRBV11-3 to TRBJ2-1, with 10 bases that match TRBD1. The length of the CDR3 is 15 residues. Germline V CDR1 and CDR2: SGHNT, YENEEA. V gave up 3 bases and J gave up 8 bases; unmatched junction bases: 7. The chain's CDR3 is CASSFRTGGRDEQFF. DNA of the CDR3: TGTGCCAGCAGCTTCCGGACAGGGGGGAGAGATGAGCAGTTCTTC.

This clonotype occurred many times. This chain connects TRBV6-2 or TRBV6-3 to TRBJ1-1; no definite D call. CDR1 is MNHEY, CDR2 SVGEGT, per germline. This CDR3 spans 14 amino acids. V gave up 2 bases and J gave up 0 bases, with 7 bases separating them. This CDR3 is CASSYLELNTEAFF. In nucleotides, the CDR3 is TGTGCCAGCAGTTACCTGGAGCTGAACACTGAAGCTTTCTTT.

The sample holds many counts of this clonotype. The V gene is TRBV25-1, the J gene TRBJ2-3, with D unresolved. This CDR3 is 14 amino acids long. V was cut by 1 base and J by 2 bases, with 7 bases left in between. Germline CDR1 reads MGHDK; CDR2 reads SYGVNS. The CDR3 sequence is CASSELTYTDTQYF. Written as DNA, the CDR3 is TGTGCCAGCAGTGAATTAACTTACACAGATACGCAGTATTTT.

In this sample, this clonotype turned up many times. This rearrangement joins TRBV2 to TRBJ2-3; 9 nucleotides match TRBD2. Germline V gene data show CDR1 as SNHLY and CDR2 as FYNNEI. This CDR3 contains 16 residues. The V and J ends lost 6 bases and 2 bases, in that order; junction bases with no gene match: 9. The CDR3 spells CASRRGLALDTDTQYF. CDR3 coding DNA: TGTGCCAGCAGGAGGGGACTAGCCCTCGACACAGATACGCAGTATTTT. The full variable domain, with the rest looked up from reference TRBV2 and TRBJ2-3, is EPEVTQTPSHQVTQMGQEVILRCVPISNHLYFYWYRQILGQKVEFLVSFYNNEISEKSEIFDDQFSVERPDGSNFTLKIRSTKLEDSAMYFCASRRGLALDTDTQYFGPGTRLTVL.

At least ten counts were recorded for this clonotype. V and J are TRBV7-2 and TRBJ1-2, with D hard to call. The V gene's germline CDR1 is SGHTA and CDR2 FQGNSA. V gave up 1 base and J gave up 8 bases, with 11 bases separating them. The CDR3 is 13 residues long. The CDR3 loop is CASSLEGLGGYTF. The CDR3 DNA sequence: TGTGCCAGCAGCTTAGAGGGATTGGGGGGCTACACCTTC.

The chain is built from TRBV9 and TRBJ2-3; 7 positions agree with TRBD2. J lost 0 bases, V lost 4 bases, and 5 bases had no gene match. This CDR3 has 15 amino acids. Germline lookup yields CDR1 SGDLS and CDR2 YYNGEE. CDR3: CASSTRDYSTDTQYF. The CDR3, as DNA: TGTGCCAGCAGCACCCGGGACTACAGCACAGATACGCAGTATTTT. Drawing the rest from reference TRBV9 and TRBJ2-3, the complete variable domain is DSGVTQTPKHLITATGQRVTLRCSPRSGDLSVYWYQQSLDQGLQFLIQYYNGEERAKGNILERFSAQQFPDLHSELNLSSLELGDSALYFCASSTRDYSTDTQYFGPGTRLTVL.

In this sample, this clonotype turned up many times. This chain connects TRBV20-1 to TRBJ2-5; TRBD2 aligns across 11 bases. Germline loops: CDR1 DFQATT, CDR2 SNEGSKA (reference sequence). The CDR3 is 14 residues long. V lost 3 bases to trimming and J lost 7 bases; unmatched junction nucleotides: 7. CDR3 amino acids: CSASRTSGWATQYF. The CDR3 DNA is TGCAGTGCTAGTAGGACTAGCGGGTGGGCGACCCAGTACTTC.

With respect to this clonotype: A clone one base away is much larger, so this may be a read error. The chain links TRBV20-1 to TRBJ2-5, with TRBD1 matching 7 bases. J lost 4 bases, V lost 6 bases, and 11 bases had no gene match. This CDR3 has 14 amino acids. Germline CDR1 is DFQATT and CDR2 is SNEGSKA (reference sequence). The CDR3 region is CSAGNRGLGETQYF. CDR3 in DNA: TGCAGTGCCGGAAACAGGGGCCTGGGAGAGACCCAGTACTTC.

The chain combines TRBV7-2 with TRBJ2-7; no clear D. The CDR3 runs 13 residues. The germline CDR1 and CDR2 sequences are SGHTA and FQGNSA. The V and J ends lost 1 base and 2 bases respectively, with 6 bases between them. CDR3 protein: CASSLGSPYEQYF. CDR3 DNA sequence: TGTGCCAGCAGCTTAGGTAGTCCCTACGAGCAGTACTTC. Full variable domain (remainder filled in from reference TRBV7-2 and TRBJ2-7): GAGVSQSPSNKVTEKGKDVELRCDPISGHTALYWYRQSLGQGLEFLIYFQGNSAPDKSGLPSDRFSAERTGGSVSTLTIQRTQQEDSAVYLCASSLGSPYEQYFGPGTRLTVT.

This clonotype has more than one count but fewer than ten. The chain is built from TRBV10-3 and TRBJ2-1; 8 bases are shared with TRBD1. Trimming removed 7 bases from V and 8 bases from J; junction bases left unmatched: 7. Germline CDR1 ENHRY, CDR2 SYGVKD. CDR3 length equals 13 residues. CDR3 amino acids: CAINRGSGDEQFF. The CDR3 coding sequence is TGTGCCATCAACAGGGGGTCGGGGGATGAGCAGTTCTTC.

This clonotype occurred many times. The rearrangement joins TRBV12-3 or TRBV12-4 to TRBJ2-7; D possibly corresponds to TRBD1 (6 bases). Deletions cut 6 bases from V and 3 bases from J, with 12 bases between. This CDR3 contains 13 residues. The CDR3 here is CASRRTALYEQYF. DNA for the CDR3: TGTGCCAGCAGGCGGACAGCACTCTACGAGCAGTACTTC.

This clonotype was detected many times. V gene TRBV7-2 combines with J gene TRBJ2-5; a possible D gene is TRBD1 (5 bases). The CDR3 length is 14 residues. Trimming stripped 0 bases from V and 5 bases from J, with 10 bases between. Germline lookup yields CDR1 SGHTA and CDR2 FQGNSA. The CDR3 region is CASSLAGVAETQYF. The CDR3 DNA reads TGTGCCAGCAGCTTAGCAGGGGTTGCGGAGACCCAGTACTTC.

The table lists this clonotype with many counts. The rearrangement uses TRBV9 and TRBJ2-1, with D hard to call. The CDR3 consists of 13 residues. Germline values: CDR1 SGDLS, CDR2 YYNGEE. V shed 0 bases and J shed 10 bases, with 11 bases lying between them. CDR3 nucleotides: TGTGCCAGCAGCGTAGTTGGATCTGTCGAGCAGTTCTTC. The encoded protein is CASSVVGSVEQFF.

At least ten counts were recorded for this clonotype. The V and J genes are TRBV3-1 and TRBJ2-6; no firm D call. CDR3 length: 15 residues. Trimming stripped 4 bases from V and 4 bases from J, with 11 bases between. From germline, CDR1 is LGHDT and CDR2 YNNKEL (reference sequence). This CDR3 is CASSRLLAGANVLTF. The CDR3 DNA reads TGTGCCAGCAGCCGCCTTTTGGCCGGGGCCAACGTCCTGACTTTC.

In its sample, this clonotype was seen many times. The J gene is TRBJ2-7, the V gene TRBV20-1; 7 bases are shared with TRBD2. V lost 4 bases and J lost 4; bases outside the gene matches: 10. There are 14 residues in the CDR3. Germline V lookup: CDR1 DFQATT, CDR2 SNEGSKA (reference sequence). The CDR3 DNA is TGCAGTGCTACGCCGACTAGCAGAGGATACGAGCAGTACTTC. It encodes CSATPTSRGYEQYF.

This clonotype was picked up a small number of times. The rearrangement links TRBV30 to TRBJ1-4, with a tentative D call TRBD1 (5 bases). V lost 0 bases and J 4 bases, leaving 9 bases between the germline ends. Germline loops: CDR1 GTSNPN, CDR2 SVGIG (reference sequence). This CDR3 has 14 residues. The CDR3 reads CAWSVTGLNEKLFF. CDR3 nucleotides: TGTGCCTGGAGTGTCACAGGCCTTAATGAAAAACTGTTTTTT. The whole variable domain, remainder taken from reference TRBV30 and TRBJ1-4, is SQTIHQWPATLVQPVGSPLSLECTVEGTSNPNLYWYRQAAGRGLQLLFYSVGIGQISSEVPQNLSASRPQDRQFILSSKKLLLSDSGFYLCAWSVTGLNEKLFFGSGTQLSVL.

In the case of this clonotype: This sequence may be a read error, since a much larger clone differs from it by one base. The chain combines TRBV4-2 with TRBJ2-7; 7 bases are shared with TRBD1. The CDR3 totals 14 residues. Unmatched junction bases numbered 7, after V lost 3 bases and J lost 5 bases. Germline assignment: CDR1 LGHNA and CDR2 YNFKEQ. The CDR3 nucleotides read TGTGCCAGCAGCCAGGACAGGCAAAAGGACGAGCAGTACTTC. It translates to CASSQDRQKDEQYF.

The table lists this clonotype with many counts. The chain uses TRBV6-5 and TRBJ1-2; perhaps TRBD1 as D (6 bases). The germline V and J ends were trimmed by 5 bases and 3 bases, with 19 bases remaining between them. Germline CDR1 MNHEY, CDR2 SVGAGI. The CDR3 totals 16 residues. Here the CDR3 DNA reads TGTGCCAGCAGTAATCTATCCCCGGGACACTACTATGGCTACACCTTC. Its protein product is CASSNLSPGHYYGYTF.